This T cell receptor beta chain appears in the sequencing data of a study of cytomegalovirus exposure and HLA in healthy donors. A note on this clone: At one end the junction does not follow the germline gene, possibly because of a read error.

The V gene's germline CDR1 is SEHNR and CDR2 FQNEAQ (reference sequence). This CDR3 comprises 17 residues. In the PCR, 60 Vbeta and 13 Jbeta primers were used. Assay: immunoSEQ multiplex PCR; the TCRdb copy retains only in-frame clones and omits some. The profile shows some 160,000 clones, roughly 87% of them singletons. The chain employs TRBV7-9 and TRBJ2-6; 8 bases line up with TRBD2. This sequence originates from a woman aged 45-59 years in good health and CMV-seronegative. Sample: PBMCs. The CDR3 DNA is TGTTCCAGCGCCCGGGGGCTAGCGGGCTCTGGGGCCAACGTCCTGACTTTC. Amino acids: CSSARGLAGSGANVLTF.